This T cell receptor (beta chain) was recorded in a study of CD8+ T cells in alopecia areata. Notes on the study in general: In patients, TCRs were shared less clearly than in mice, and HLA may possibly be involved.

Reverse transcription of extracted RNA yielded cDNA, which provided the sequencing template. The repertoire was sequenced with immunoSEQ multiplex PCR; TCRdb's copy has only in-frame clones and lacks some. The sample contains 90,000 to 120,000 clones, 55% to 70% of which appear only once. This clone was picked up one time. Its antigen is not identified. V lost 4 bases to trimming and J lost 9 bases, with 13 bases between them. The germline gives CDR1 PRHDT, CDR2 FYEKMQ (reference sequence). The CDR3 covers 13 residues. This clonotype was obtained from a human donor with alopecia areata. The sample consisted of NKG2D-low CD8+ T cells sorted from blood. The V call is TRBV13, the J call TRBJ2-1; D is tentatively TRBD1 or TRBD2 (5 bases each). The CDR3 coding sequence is TGTGCCAGCAGCTCCCAGGGAGAAGGTGAGCAGTTCTTC. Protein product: CASSSQGEGEQFF. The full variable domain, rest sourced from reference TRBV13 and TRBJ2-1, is AAGVIQSPRHLIKEKRETATLKCYPIPRHDTVYWYQQGPGQDPQFLISFYEKMQSDKGSIPDRFSAQQFSDYHSELNMSSLELGDSALYFCASSSQGEGEQFFGPGTRLTVL.